This T cell receptor beta chain appears in the sequencing data of a study of shared clonotypes between healthy human individuals. The wider study: Three CD4 naive, three CD4 memory, two CD8 naive and one CD8 memory plate were used per donor. Whole-study results and caveats: Among non-shared clonotypes, generation probabilities were lower than among those shared by all four donors.

The CDR3 is 13 amino acids. The germline V gene has CDR1 MDHEN and CDR2 SYDVKM. Trimming stripped 6 bases from V and 1 base from J, with 4 bases between. About this clone: The antigen is unknown.

Authors' processing steps: There were no quality scores in the junction-only immunoSEQ sequences, so filtering differed. Produced via immunoSEQ multiplex PCR; TCRdb's table is partial and in-frame only. The V and J calls and clone size were taken over from that table, and D and trimming were inferred from the DNA. This table has roughly 320,000 clones, 80% to 90% appearing once. Sequences were obtained from memory CD8+ T cells sorted from blood. Specified subset: CD45RO+ cells pooled with CCR7-negative TemRA cells. J is TRBJ2-6 and V is TRBV28; D ambiguous. The TCR comes from a man aged 18 to 30 in good health. CDR3 in amino acids: CASSSSGANVLTF. The CDR3 DNA reads as TGTGCCAGCAGCTCGTCTGGGGCCAACGTCCTGACTTTC.